This T cell receptor (beta chain) was obtained from a study of PD-L1 blockade in urothelial cancer. Study details: There were a median of around 140,000 T cells in blood samples.

Clones were read by immunoSEQ multiplex PCR, and TCRdb kept only the in-frame ones, dropping some. The table lists roughly 84,000 clones, roughly 82% of them singletons. Trimming shortened V by 0 bases and J by 3 bases, and 11 bases separated the two germline ends. The CDR3 has 15 residues. Germline assignment: CDR1 LGHNA and CDR2 YSLEER. The chain links TRBV4-3 to TRBJ1-2, with D tentatively TRBD1 (6 bases). The receptor comes from a man aged 65-85 years with urothelial cancer. This material consisted of PBMCs, taken around atezolizumab (anti-PD-L1) treatment. The CDR3 nucleotides read TGCGCCAGCAGCCAAGATCCCGCAGGGGACTATGGCTACACCTTC. Its protein product is CASSQDPAGDYGYTF.